The sample holds many counts of the clone carrying this T cell receptor beta chain. Its target is unknown. The cDNA came from 5'RACE, which used 10-nucleotide random UMIs. TCRdb called the 5' RACE reads again in MiXCR, with one record for every CDR3 protein. Here the sample spans tens of thousands of distinct CDR3 sequences, around 3.4% being singletons. These data belong to a study of neurological immune-mediated disorders. Findings and limits, study-wide: None of the CDR3 amino acid sequences in expanded clones turned up in more than one subject, which points to private repertoires in all groups. The multiple sclerosis repertoire cluster had no clinical or MRI correlate.

This sequence originates from a man aged 35 to 55 with multiple sclerosis. Sequenced material: PBMCs.

As DNA, the CDR3 is TGTGCCAGCTCACCGTCGGACGGTCACTACGAGCAGTACTTC. It encodes CASSPSDGHYEQYF. The rearrangement joins TRBV18 to TRBJ2-7; D is ambiguous. The CDR3 is 14 amino acids. The germline V gene has CDR1 KGHSH and CDR2 LQKENI. The ends were cut back, 3 bases at V and 3 bases at J, with 12 bases in the middle.